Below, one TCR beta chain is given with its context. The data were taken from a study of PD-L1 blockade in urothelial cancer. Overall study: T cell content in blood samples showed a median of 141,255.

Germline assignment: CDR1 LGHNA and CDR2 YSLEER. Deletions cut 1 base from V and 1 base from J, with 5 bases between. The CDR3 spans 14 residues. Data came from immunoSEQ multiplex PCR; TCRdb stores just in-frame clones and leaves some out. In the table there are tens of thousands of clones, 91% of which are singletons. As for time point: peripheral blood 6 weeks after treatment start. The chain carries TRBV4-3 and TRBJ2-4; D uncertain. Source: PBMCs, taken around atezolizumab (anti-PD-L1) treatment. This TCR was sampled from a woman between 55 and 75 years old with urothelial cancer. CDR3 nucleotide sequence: TGCGCCAGCAGCCAAGGACTGGCCAAAAACATTCAGTACTTC. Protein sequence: CASSQGLAKNIQYF.